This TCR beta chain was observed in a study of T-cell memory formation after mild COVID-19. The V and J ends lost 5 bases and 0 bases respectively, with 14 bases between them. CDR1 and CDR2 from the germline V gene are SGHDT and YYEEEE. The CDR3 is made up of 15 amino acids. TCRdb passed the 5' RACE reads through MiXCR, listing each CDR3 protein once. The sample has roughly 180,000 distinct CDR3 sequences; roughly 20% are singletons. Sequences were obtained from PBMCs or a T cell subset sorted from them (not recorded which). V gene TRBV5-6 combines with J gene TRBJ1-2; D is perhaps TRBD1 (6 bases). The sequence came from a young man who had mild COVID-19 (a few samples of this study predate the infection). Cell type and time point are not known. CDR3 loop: CASSSGQRTNYGYTF. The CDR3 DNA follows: TGTGCCAGCAGTTCGGGACAAAGGACTAACTATGGCTACACCTTC.